What follows is one T cell receptor beta chain and its context. The CDR3 is 12 residues long. From germline, CDR1 is SGDLS and CDR2 YYNGEE. The V gene lost 1 base and the J gene lost 7 bases, with 8 bases spanning the gap. This sample is part of a study of immune evolution from preneoplasia to lung adenocarcinoma. Assay: immunoSEQ multiplex PCR; the TCRdb copy retains only in-frame clones and omits some. This table holds about 4,900 clones, 80% to 90% found once. The gene calls are TRBV9 and TRBJ2-5; D is unclear. The source material was FFPE adjacent normal lung tissue. This clonotype originated in a donor older than 65 with lung adenocarcinoma. The DNA of the CDR3 is TGTGCCAGCAGCGTAAATGAGAGGACCCAGTACTTC. It translates to CASSVNERTQYF.